The rows below give T cell receptor beta chains drawn from one sample of a study of blood T cell repertoires in COVID-19. Clones were sequenced by immunoSEQ multiplex PCR, and TCRdb holds only the in-frame ones, with some missing. The sample lists 65,000 or so clones, 75% to 80% occurring once. The sequenced sample consisted of peripheral blood. The origin of the receptors is a human donor in a cohort sampled during active COVID-19. The CDR3 runs from the conserved cysteine through the conserved F or W. Fields, in order: D gene, J gene, CDR3 length, V gene, clone size, CDR3 DNA, CDR3 protein. The D gene is left open where the match is weak. Clone size, where shown, is once, few, many, or a class for clones that have expanded.

d_call: TRBD1; j_call: TRBJ1-4; cdr3_length: 13; v_call: TRBV18; clone_size: NA; cdr3_nt: TGTGCCAGCTCAGGACAGGGGAATGAAAAACTGTTTTTT; cdr3_aa: CASSGQGNEKLFF
d_call: NA; j_call: TRBJ1-5; cdr3_length: 13; v_call: TRBV4-3; clone_size: NA; cdr3_nt: TGCGCCAGCAGCCAAGACGGCAATCAGCCCCAGCATTTT; cdr3_aa: CASSQDGNQPQHF
d_call: TRBD2; j_call: TRBJ2-7; cdr3_length: 16; v_call: TRBV28; clone_size: NA; cdr3_nt: TGTGCCAGCACCTCTGGGGGACTAGCGGGAGGGGGCGAGCAGTACTTC; cdr3_aa: CASTSGGLAGGGEQYF
d_call: TRBD2; j_call: TRBJ2-3; cdr3_length: 16; v_call: TRBV6-6; clone_size: NA; cdr3_nt: TGTGCCAGCAGAGCACTGGGGGGGGGACGCACAGATACGCAGTATTTT; cdr3_aa: CASRALGGGRTDTQYF
d_call: NA; j_call: TRBJ1-1; cdr3_length: 13; v_call: TRBV28; clone_size: few; cdr3_nt: TGTGCCAGCAGTTTATCGGGTATCACTGAAGCTTTCTTT; cdr3_aa: CASSLSGITEAFF
d_call: NA; j_call: TRBJ1-3; cdr3_length: 14; v_call: TRBV6-1; clone_size: NA; cdr3_nt: TGTGCCAGCAGTGAAGCGGGACACCTCAACACCATATATTTT; cdr3_aa: CASSEAGHLNTIYF
d_call: TRBD2; j_call: TRBJ2-7; cdr3_length: 15; v_call: TRBV7-3; clone_size: NA; cdr3_nt: TGTGCCAGCAGCAAGCTGGGACTAGCGGGAAACGAGCAGTACTTC; cdr3_aa: CASSKLGLAGNEQYF
d_call: NA; j_call: TRBJ2-1; cdr3_length: 13; v_call: TRBV3-1/TRBV3-2; clone_size: few; cdr3_nt: TGTGCCAGCAGCCCCCGACCAGGGGATGAGCAGTTCTTC; cdr3_aa: CASSPRPGDEQFF
d_call: TRBD1; j_call: TRBJ1-1; cdr3_length: 15; v_call: TRBV6-6; clone_size: NA; cdr3_nt: TGTGCCAGCAGTTACTTAAGGCGACAGGGGGCTGAAGCTTTCTTT; cdr3_aa: CASSYLRRQGAEAFF
d_call: NA; j_call: TRBJ1-2; cdr3_length: 13; v_call: TRBV11-2; clone_size: NA; cdr3_nt: TGTGCCAGCAGCTTACAGGGCATCGATGGCTACACCTTC; cdr3_aa: CASSLQGIDGYTF
d_call: TRBD1; j_call: TRBJ1-5; cdr3_length: 13; v_call: TRBV6-5; clone_size: NA; cdr3_nt: TGTGCCAGCACTCCAGGACAGGGCCGACCCCAGCATTTT; cdr3_aa: CASTPGQGRPQHF
d_call: TRBD2; j_call: TRBJ2-1; cdr3_length: 15; v_call: TRBV9; clone_size: NA; cdr3_nt: TGTGCCAGCAGCGAAAGGCTAGCGGCCTACAATGAGCAGTTCTTC; cdr3_aa: CASSERLAAYNEQFF
d_call: TRBD1; j_call: TRBJ1-6; cdr3_length: 14; v_call: TRBV6-6; clone_size: NA; cdr3_nt: TGTGCCAGCAGCCTGGGACAGGATAATTCACCCCTCCACTTT; cdr3_aa: CASSLGQDNSPLHF
d_call: NA; j_call: TRBJ2-7; cdr3_length: 14; v_call: TRBV7-6; clone_size: NA; cdr3_nt: TGTGCCAGCAGCCCATTATCCGGGGATTACGAGCAGTACTTC; cdr3_aa: CASSPLSGDYEQYF
d_call: TRBD2; j_call: TRBJ2-5; cdr3_length: 16; v_call: TRBV7-8; clone_size: once; cdr3_nt: TGTGCCAGCAGCTTACAGGGACTAGCGGGTGGGGAGACCCAGTACTTC; cdr3_aa: CASSLQGLAGGETQYF
d_call: NA; j_call: TRBJ1-1; cdr3_length: 15; v_call: TRBV4-3; clone_size: NA; cdr3_nt: TGCGCCAGCAGCCAAGAGAAGAGAGGAATTCCTGAAGCTTTCTTT; cdr3_aa: CASSQEKRGIPEAFF
d_call: NA; j_call: TRBJ2-7; cdr3_length: 19; v_call: TRBV18; clone_size: NA; cdr3_nt: TGTGCCAGCTCACCAAGCCTGAGTCAGGTTCGAACCCCCTACTACGAGCAGTACTTC; cdr3_aa: CASSPSLSQVRTPYYEQYF
d_call: TRBD1; j_call: TRBJ1-5; cdr3_length: 16; v_call: TRBV6-6; clone_size: NA; cdr3_nt: TGTGCCAGCAGTTACTTCCGGGACAGGATAGATCAGCCCCAGCATTTT; cdr3_aa: CASSYFRDRIDQPQHF
d_call: NA; j_call: TRBJ1-5; cdr3_length: 12; v_call: TRBV19; clone_size: once; cdr3_nt: TGTGCCAGTAGTATAGGAGGTCAGCCCCAGCATTTT; cdr3_aa: CASSIGGQPQHF
d_call: NA; j_call: TRBJ2-7; cdr3_length: 12; v_call: TRBV14; clone_size: once; cdr3_nt: TGTGCCAGCAGCCCCCAGAGGGGGGAGCAGTACTTC; cdr3_aa: CASSPQRGEQYF
d_call: NA; j_call: TRBJ2-2; cdr3_length: 13; v_call: TRBV15; clone_size: NA; cdr3_nt: TGTGCCACCAGCAGAGATTATAACGGGGAGCTGTTTTTT; cdr3_aa: CATSRDYNGELFF
d_call: NA; j_call: TRBJ2-5; cdr3_length: 12; v_call: TRBV7-8; clone_size: NA; cdr3_nt: TGTGCCAGCAGCCCATTCGGGGAGACCCAGTACTTC; cdr3_aa: CASSPFGETQYF
d_call: TRBD2; j_call: TRBJ2-3; cdr3_length: 15; v_call: TRBV30; clone_size: NA; cdr3_nt: TGTGCCTGGAGGACGTTCAGCGGGAGGGCCCATACGCAGTATTTT; cdr3_aa: CAWRTFSGRAHTQYF
d_call: NA; j_call: TRBJ1-3; cdr3_length: 16; v_call: TRBV18; clone_size: NA; cdr3_nt: TGTGCCAGCTCACTTGACAGCTATTCCTCTGGAAACACCATATATTTT; cdr3_aa: CASSLDSYSSGNTIYF
d_call: NA; j_call: TRBJ1-1; cdr3_length: 14; v_call: TRBV7-9; clone_size: few; cdr3_nt: TGTGCCAGCAGCTTAGGAAGCCTGAACACTGAAGCTTTCTTT; cdr3_aa: CASSLGSLNTEAFF
d_call: NA; j_call: TRBJ2-1; cdr3_length: 12; v_call: TRBV27; clone_size: few; cdr3_nt: TGTGCCAGCAGTTTGGGGCACAATGAGCAGTTCTTC; cdr3_aa: CASSLGHNEQFF
d_call: TRBD1; j_call: TRBJ1-4; cdr3_length: 15; v_call: TRBV19; clone_size: NA; cdr3_nt: TGTGCCAGTAGTCCAAGACAGGGGGACGGAGAAAAACTGTTTTTT; cdr3_aa: CASSPRQGDGEKLFF
d_call: NA; j_call: TRBJ1-5; cdr3_length: 13; v_call: TRBV18; clone_size: NA; cdr3_nt: TGTGCCAGCTCTTACACGGTCGGGGAGCCCCAGCATTTT; cdr3_aa: CASSYTVGEPQHF
d_call: TRBD1; j_call: TRBJ1-2; cdr3_length: 15; v_call: TRBV3-1/TRBV3-2; clone_size: NA; cdr3_nt: TGTGCCAGCAGCCCTAGACAGGGGGCAGGGTTTGGCTACACCTTC; cdr3_aa: CASSPRQGAGFGYTF
d_call: TRBD1; j_call: TRBJ1-2; cdr3_length: 16; v_call: TRBV5-1; clone_size: NA; cdr3_nt: TGCGCCAGCAGCTTGGTTTATAGGGACAGGACCTATGGCTACACCTTC; cdr3_aa: CASSLVYRDRTYGYTF
d_call: NA; j_call: TRBJ1-2; cdr3_length: 12; v_call: TRBV28; clone_size: NA; cdr3_nt: TGTGCCAGCAGTTTACTACCCTATGGCTACACCTTC; cdr3_aa: CASSLLPYGYTF
d_call: NA; j_call: TRBJ1-6; cdr3_length: 12; v_call: TRBV4-1; clone_size: few; cdr3_nt: TGCGCCAGCAGACAGGCCAATTCACCCCTCCACTTT; cdr3_aa: CASRQANSPLHF
d_call: TRBD1; j_call: TRBJ1-2; cdr3_length: 14; v_call: TRBV19; clone_size: NA; cdr3_nt: TGTGCCAGTAGCCGGGACAGGGGAAACTATGGCTACACCTTC; cdr3_aa: CASSRDRGNYGYTF
d_call: TRBD2; j_call: TRBJ2-2; cdr3_length: 15; v_call: TRBV7-2; clone_size: NA; cdr3_nt: TGTGCCAGCAGAGTAGCGGGGGCTCCGGGCGGGGAGCTGTTTTTT; cdr3_aa: CASRVAGAPGGELFF
d_call: NA; j_call: TRBJ2-3; cdr3_length: 12; v_call: TRBV7-3; clone_size: few; cdr3_nt: TGTGCCAGCAGCCATCGGAGGGATACGCAGTATTTT; cdr3_aa: CASSHRRDTQYF
d_call: TRBD1; j_call: TRBJ2-5; cdr3_length: 18; v_call: TRBV24-1; clone_size: NA; cdr3_nt: TGTGCCACCAGTGACCCCAGCGAACGACAGGGTCCGGGGGAGACCCAGTACTTC; cdr3_aa: CATSDPSERQGPGETQYF
d_call: TRBD2; j_call: TRBJ2-1; cdr3_length: 18; v_call: TRBV20-1; clone_size: NA; cdr3_nt: TGCAGTGCTAGTCGCATCCGACTAGCGGGAATGGGCGGAAATGAGCAGTTCTTC; cdr3_aa: CSASRIRLAGMGGNEQFF
d_call: NA; j_call: TRBJ2-7; cdr3_length: 14; v_call: TRBV9; clone_size: NA; cdr3_nt: TGTGCCAGCAGCGTAGGAACAAATACCTACGAGCAGTACTTC; cdr3_aa: CASSVGTNTYEQYF
d_call: NA; j_call: TRBJ1-5; cdr3_length: 15; v_call: TRBV27; clone_size: NA; cdr3_nt: TGTGCCAGCAGAAGCGACAGGAATAGCAATCAGCCCCAGCATTTT; cdr3_aa: CASRSDRNSNQPQHF
d_call: NA; j_call: TRBJ1-4; cdr3_length: 14; v_call: TRBV27; clone_size: NA; cdr3_nt: TGTGCCAGCACTTCCTCGGAGGGCCGGGAAAAACTGTTTTTT; cdr3_aa: CASTSSEGREKLFF
d_call: TRBD1; j_call: TRBJ1-4; cdr3_length: 17; v_call: TRBV5-1; clone_size: few; cdr3_nt: TGCGCCAGCAGCTTGGACGGACAGGGGGCGCGGATTGAAAAACTGTTTTTT; cdr3_aa: CASSLDGQGARIEKLFF
d_call: NA; j_call: TRBJ2-5; cdr3_length: 11; v_call: TRBV5-1; clone_size: NA; cdr3_nt: TGCGCCAGCAGCTTTTCGGAGACCCAGTACTTC; cdr3_aa: CASSFSETQYF
d_call: NA; j_call: TRBJ1-2; cdr3_length: 14; v_call: TRBV2; clone_size: NA; cdr3_nt: TGTGCCAGCAAGGTCCGGCCGGAGAGTAAAGGCTACACCTTC; cdr3_aa: CASKVRPESKGYTF
d_call: TRBD2; j_call: TRBJ2-1; cdr3_length: 16; v_call: TRBV10-3; clone_size: few; cdr3_nt: TGTGCCATCAGTGAGTTCCTAGCGGGGAAGGGCAATGAGCAGTTCTTC; cdr3_aa: CAISEFLAGKGNEQFF
d_call: TRBD2; j_call: TRBJ2-5; cdr3_length: 16; v_call: TRBV10-3; clone_size: NA; cdr3_nt: TGTGCCATCAGTGAGTTCACTAGCGGGGGCCAAGAGACCCAGTACTTC; cdr3_aa: CAISEFTSGGQETQYF
d_call: NA; j_call: TRBJ1-5; cdr3_length: 16; v_call: TRBV28; clone_size: NA; cdr3_nt: TGTGCCAGCAGCCCTCGGACATTTTATAGCAATCAGCCCCAGCATTTT; cdr3_aa: CASSPRTFYSNQPQHF
d_call: NA; j_call: TRBJ1-5; cdr3_length: 12; v_call: TRBV6-5; clone_size: NA; cdr3_nt: TGTGCCAGCCCCACAGGGACACAGCCCCAGCATTTT; cdr3_aa: CASPTGTQPQHF
d_call: NA; j_call: TRBJ2-2; cdr3_length: 15; v_call: TRBV6-5; clone_size: NA; cdr3_nt: TGTGCCAGCAGTACTGATGGGGCAGGGACCGGGGAGCTGTTTTTT; cdr3_aa: CASSTDGAGTGELFF
d_call: TRBD1; j_call: TRBJ1-4; cdr3_length: 14; v_call: TRBV6-5; clone_size: NA; cdr3_nt: TGTGCCAGCAGGCTCACAGGGGATAATGAAAAACTGTTTTTT; cdr3_aa: CASRLTGDNEKLFF
d_call: TRBD2; j_call: TRBJ2-1; cdr3_length: 18; v_call: TRBV7-2; clone_size: NA; cdr3_nt: TGTGCCAGCAGCCCAGCGGGAAGGGGCCTGGAGGTTTACAATGAGCAGTTCTTC; cdr3_aa: CASSPAGRGLEVYNEQFF
d_call: NA; j_call: TRBJ1-2; cdr3_length: 14; v_call: TRBV7-9; clone_size: NA; cdr3_nt: TGTGCCAGCAGCTTGGGGGCAGGGTCGCGTGGCTACACCTTC; cdr3_aa: CASSLGAGSRGYTF